The 31 T cell receptor beta chains reported below all come from one sample, sequenced in a study of control samples from healthy donors and cancer patients. Some clones are missing from TCRdb's copy, which holds only in-frame ones; the method was immunoSEQ multiplex PCR. The data contain 50,000 or so clones, nearly 95% of them singletons. The sample comprised PBMCs. The receptor source for this set is a woman in her forties or fifties with head and neck cancer.

Only one count was recorded for this clone. J is TRBJ1-5 and V is TRBV6-2 or TRBV6-3; D remains unclear. The V gene lost 0 bases and the J gene lost 6 bases, with 6 bases spanning the gap. The CDR3 is 13 residues long. The germline V gene has CDR1 MNHEY and CDR2 SVGEGT. CDR3 in amino acids: CASSYSGFQPQHF. DNA of the CDR3: TGTGCCAGCAGTTACTCAGGGTTTCAGCCCCAGCATTTT.

This chain uses TRBV5-8 with TRBJ1-5; 8 nucleotides match TRBD1. CDR1 is SGHTS and CDR2 is YDEGEE in the germline V gene. V lost 4 bases to trimming and J lost 7 bases; unmatched junction nucleotides: 13. The CDR3 has 16 residues. CDR3 residues: CASSKPTGQGRQPQHF. CDR3 DNA: TGTGCCAGCAGCAAGCCAACCGGACAGGGAAGGCAGCCCCAGCATTTT.

This clone was found once. CDR3 amino acids: CASSPGTSGAQEQFF. CDR3 coding DNA: TGCGCCAGCAGCCCCGGGACTAGCGGGGCCCAGGAGCAGTTCTTC. The chain has TRBV5-1 and TRBJ2-1; 13 positions agree with TRBD2. Germline CDR1 reads SGHRS; CDR2 reads YFSETQ. This CDR3 is built from 15 residues. V dropped 4 bases and J dropped 10; count of bases not matched to a gene: 8.

V gene TRBV21-1 combines with J gene TRBJ2-4; TRBD2 is taken as the D call from the table, unchecked against the DNA. TRBV21-1 is designated a pseudogene. This CDR3 has 16 amino acids. CDR3 DNA: TGTGCCAGCAGCAAGGGACTAGCGGGAGCCAAAAACATTCAGTACTTC. Translated: CASSKGLAGAKNIQYF.

This chain joins TRBV27 and TRBJ1-5, with 7 bases that match TRBD1. CDR3 size: 15 residues. CDR1 and CDR2 from the germline V gene are MNHEY and SMNVEV (reference sequence). Trimming removed 2 bases from V and 5 bases from J; junction bases left unmatched: 6. CDR3 in DNA: TGTGCCAGCAGTTTAAGAGGGGGCCTCTATCAGCCCCAGCATTTT. This sequence encodes CASSLRGGLYQPQHF.

In this sample, this clone turned up a few times. The chain joins TRBV4-2 to TRBJ2-3, with no clear D. CDR3 length: 12 amino acids. V was cut by 4 bases and J by 5 bases, with 7 bases left in between. Germline CDR1 LGHNA, CDR2 YNFKEQ. CDR3 region: CASSPSGDTQYF. CDR3 DNA sequence: TGTGCCAGCAGCCCCTCCGGAGATACGCAGTATTTT.

This clone appeared a single time. The rearrangement links TRBV2 to TRBJ1-2; D remains ambiguous. The CDR3 runs 13 residues. Trimming removed 3 bases at V and 5 bases at J, with 10 bases between. Germline-derived CDR1 and CDR2 are SNHLY and FYNNEI. CDR3 protein: CASSDTSGYGYTF. As DNA, the CDR3 is TGTGCCAGCAGTGATACGTCTGGGTATGGCTACACCTTC.

The V call is TRBV2, the J call TRBJ1-1; no clear D. The CDR3 covers 12 residues. Trimming removed 7 bases from V and 4 bases from J, with 10 bases in between. CDR1 and CDR2 (germline): SNHLY, FYNNEI. For the CDR3, the DNA is TGTGCCAGCAAGCGAGGCAGCACTGAAGCTTTCTTT. It encodes CASKRGSTEAFF.

The V gene is TRBV28, the J gene TRBJ1-1, with D unclear. The CDR3 runs 13 residues. CDR1 MDHEN and CDR2 SYDVKM come from the germline V gene. V lost 3 bases to trimming and J lost 0 bases, with 5 bases between them. The CDR3, as DNA: TGTGCCAGCAGTTTGGTGGTGAACACTGAAGCTTTCTTT. Amino acid sequence: CASSLVVNTEAFF.

This clone was observed a single time. The DNA of the CDR3 is TGTGCCAGCAGCTTAGGCTCTGGAAACACCATATATTTT. Its translation is CASSLGSGNTIYF. This rearrangement joins TRBV11-3 to TRBJ1-3; no reliable D call. The CDR3 loop spans 13 amino acids. V was shortened by 1 base and J by 0 bases, with 1 base between the two germline ends. Germline CDR1 SGHNT, CDR2 YENEEA. The whole variable domain, remainder taken from reference TRBV11-3 and TRBJ1-3, is EAGVVQSPRYKIIEKKQPVAFWCNPISGHNTLYWYLQNLGQGPELLIRYENEEAVDDSQLPKDRFSAERLKGVDSTLKIQPAELGDSAVYLCASSLGSGNTIYFGEGSWLTVV.

This chain connects TRBV5-6 to TRBJ2-5, with D possibly being TRBD2 (6 bases). The germline gives CDR1 SGHDT, CDR2 YYEEEE. The CDR3 runs to 13 residues. Trimming removed 3 bases from V and 2 bases from J, with 8 bases in between. CDR3 in amino acids: CASSSGLQETQYF. The CDR3 DNA follows: TGTGCCAGCAGCTCGGGACTTCAAGAGACCCAGTACTTC.

The chain carries TRBV4-2 and TRBJ1-2; D gene unclear. V dropped 1 base and J dropped 7 bases, with 13 bases sitting between them. The CDR3 totals 14 residues. Germline loops: CDR1 LGHNA, CDR2 YNFKEQ. CDR3 sequence (DNA): TGTGCCAGCAGCCAAGCCGGGCCGGTAGGTGGCTACACCTTC. This translates into CASSQAGPVGGYTF.

The chain recombines TRBV6-2 or TRBV6-3 with TRBJ2-2, with D hard to call. The CDR3 sequence is 17 residues long. V gave up 6 bases and J gave up 4 bases, with 21 bases separating them. Germline V gene lookup returns CDR1 MNHEY and CDR2 SVGEGT. Written as DNA, the CDR3 is TGTGCCAGCAGCTCGGACCTAAAACTACCACGCACCGGGGAGCTGTTTTTT. Protein: CASSSDLKLPRTGELFF.

The CDR3 region has the DNA TGTGCCAGCAGCTTGCAGGGTCGAAACTATGGCTACACCTTC. Amino acid sequence: CASSLQGRNYGYTF. J is TRBJ1-2 and V is TRBV5-4, with D possibly matching TRBD1 (5 bases). This CDR3 comprises 14 residues. V lost 1 base and J 2 bases, leaving 9 bases between the germline ends. Germline V lookup: CDR1 SGHNT, CDR2 YYREEE (reference sequence). The entire variable domain, with the rest obtained from reference TRBV5-4 and TRBJ1-2, is as follows: ETGVTQSPTHLIKTRGQQVTLRCSSQSGHNTVSWYQQALGQGPQFIFQYYREEENGRGNFPPRFSGLQFPNYSSELNVNALELDDSALYLCASSLQGRNYGYTFGSGTRLTVV.

The rearrangement links TRBV29-1 to TRBJ2-1, with 9 bases that match TRBD1. The germline gives CDR1 SQVTM, CDR2 ANQGSEA. V shed 5 bases, J shed 2 bases, and the junction held 4 bases outside the gene matches. The CDR3 contains 14 residues. This CDR3 reads CSVRDRDPYNEQFF. The CDR3 DNA follows: TGCAGCGTTCGGGACAGGGACCCCTACAATGAGCAGTTCTTC.

The CDR3 region has the DNA TGCAGCGTTGCGGGTACTAGCGACGGCACAGATACGCAGTATTTT. It is translated as CSVAGTSDGTDTQYF. The chain recombines TRBV29-1 with TRBJ2-3; 7 positions match TRBD2. J lost 1 base, V lost 4 bases, and 8 bases had no gene match. The CDR3 is 15 residues long. Germline V gene sequence: CDR1 SQVTM, CDR2 ANQGSEA.

The gene calls are TRBV24-1 and TRBJ2-1; D is perhaps TRBD1 or TRBD2 (5 bases each). The CDR3 is 17 amino acids. With 3 bases removed from V and 4 bases from J, the gap between germline ends came to 18 bases. Germline V gene lookup returns CDR1 KGHDR and CDR2 SFDVKD. CDR3 in DNA: TGTGCCACCAGTGATGGAATAGGGACCATATCATACAATGAGCAGTTCTTC. Encoded protein: CATSDGIGTISYNEQFF.

The chain uses TRBV30 and TRBJ1-2, with D maybe TRBD1 (5 bases). The CDR3 runs 13 residues. Germline V lookup: CDR1 GTSNPN, CDR2 SVGIG (reference sequence). V was cut by 3 bases and J by 2 bases, with 10 bases left in between. CDR3 sequence reads: CAWRAGRNYGYTF. The CDR3 bases are TGTGCCTGGAGGGCAGGGCGAAACTATGGCTACACCTTC. Based on the CDR3 plus reference TRBV30 and TRBJ1-2, the full variable domain is SQTIHQWPATLVQPVGSPLSLECTVEGTSNPNLYWYRQAAGRGLQLLFYSVGIGQISSEVPQNLSASRPQDRQFILSSKKLLLSDSGFYLCAWRAGRNYGYTFGSGTRLTVV.

This chain links TRBV2 with TRBJ1-1; no clear D gene. Trimming removed 2 bases at V and 2 bases at J, with 6 bases between. The CDR3 runs 13 residues. The germline gives CDR1 SNHLY, CDR2 FYNNEI. As DNA, the CDR3 is TGTGCCAGCAGTGAATGGGATAACACTGAAGCTTTCTTT. Protein sequence: CASSEWDNTEAFF.

The rearrangement links TRBV28 to TRBJ2-7; D gene uncertain. V lost 5 bases, J lost 4 bases, and 9 bases lay in between. CDR1 MDHEN and CDR2 SYDVKM come from the germline V gene. This CDR3 spans 12 amino acids. The CDR3 nucleotides are TGTGCCAGCAGTCCCCGGGTTTACGAGCAGTACTTC. Translation: CASSPRVYEQYF.

The J gene is TRBJ2-5, the V gene TRBV30; D uncertain. Germline CDR1 GTSNPN, CDR2 SVGIG (reference sequence). The CDR3 consists of 11 residues. With 3 bases removed from V and 5 bases from J, the gap between germline ends came to 7 bases. The CDR3, as DNA: TGTGCCTGGAGACCCGGGGAGACCCAGTACTTC. As protein: CAWRPGETQYF.

Written as DNA, the CDR3 is TGCGCCAGCAGCTTGAAGGGGGAGAACACTGAAGCTTTCTTT. Residues: CASSLKGENTEAFF. The rearrangement joins TRBV5-1 to TRBJ1-1; D perhaps matches TRBD1 (6 bases). Germline assignment: CDR1 SGHRS and CDR2 YFSETQ. Trimming shortened V by 1 base and J by 1 base, and 8 bases separated the two germline ends. The CDR3 extends over 14 amino acids.

The rearrangement links TRBV3-1 (or the pseudogene TRBV3-2) to TRBJ2-5; 8 nucleotides align to TRBD2. Germline V gene sequence: CDR1 LGHDT, CDR2 YNNKEL (reference sequence). The V gene end was trimmed by 4 bases and the J gene end by 9 bases; junction bases not matched to a gene: 7. This CDR3 contains 13 residues. The DNA of the CDR3 is TGTGCCAGCAGCCGAGGGACTAGACAGGCCCAGTACTTC. Its translation is CASSRGTRQAQYF.

The chain is built from TRBV6-1 and TRBJ2-2, with 7 nucleotides matching TRBD2. With 2 bases clipped from V and 4 bases from J, the junction kept 7 bases outside the gene matches. The CDR3 is 16 amino acids. Germline V gene lookup returns CDR1 MNHNS and CDR2 SASEGT. For the CDR3, the DNA is TGTGCCAGCAGTGAAATGGGGGGAGGGGTCACCGGGGAGCTGTTTTTT. As protein: CASSEMGGGVTGELFF.

This chain connects TRBV7-9 to TRBJ1-2; 7 nucleotides align to TRBD1. CDR3 length: 15 amino acids. The J segment lost 0 bases and the V segment lost 4 bases, leaving 5 bases of the junction unmatched. Per germline, CDR1 SEHNR and CDR2 FQNEAQ (reference sequence). This CDR3 reads CASSSGQLANYGYTF. Here the CDR3 DNA reads TGTGCCAGCAGCTCGGGACAGTTAGCTAACTATGGCTACACCTTC.

The chain couples TRBV2 to TRBJ1-2, with TRBD1 matching over 9 bases. Unmatched junction bases numbered 11, after V lost 7 bases and J lost 5 bases. CDR1 is SNHLY and CDR2 is FYNNEI in the germline V gene. The length of the CDR3 is 15 residues. The CDR3 DNA follows: TGTGCCAGCATTGTAACTAGGACAGGGGATTATGGCTACACCTTC. Translating it yields CASIVTRTGDYGYTF.

The chain couples TRBV6-1 to TRBJ1-2; D gene unclear. There are 14 residues in the CDR3. The germline CDR1 and CDR2 sequences are MNHNS and SASEGT. With 1 base removed from V and 0 bases from J, the gap between germline ends came to 6 bases. CDR3 amino acids: CASSEVSANYGYTF. The CDR3 DNA reads as TGTGCCAGCAGTGAAGTGTCAGCTAACTATGGCTACACCTTC.

This clone has a single count. The chain joins TRBV18 to TRBJ2-3; TRBD2 matches 12 bases. Germline trimming cut 2 bases from V and 5 bases from J; bases unmatched to any gene: 2. The CDR3 totals 15 residues. The germline gives CDR1 KGHSH, CDR2 LQKENI. This chain's CDR3 is CASSPETSGGDTQYF. In DNA, the CDR3 is TGTGCCAGCTCACCAGAGACTAGCGGGGGAGATACGCAGTATTTT.

CDR3: CASSFMGQGAYEQYF. CDR3 DNA sequence: TGCGCCAGCAGCTTTATGGGACAGGGTGCCTACGAGCAGTACTTC. The chain couples TRBV5-1 to TRBJ2-7; TRBD1 agrees at 9 bases. V lost 2 bases and J lost 2; bases outside the gene matches: 5. The CDR3 covers 15 residues. Germline CDR1 SGHRS, CDR2 YFSETQ.

V is TRBV11-2 and J is TRBJ2-1; unclear D gene. There are 13 residues in the CDR3. Germline lookup yields CDR1 SGHAT and CDR2 FQNNGV. Trimming removed 5 bases at V and 6 bases at J, with 11 bases between. In DNA form, the CDR3 reads TGTGCCAGCAGCCAAACCCAGCGCAATGAGCAGTTCTTC. This translates into CASSQTQRNEQFF.

This chain uses TRBV30 with TRBJ2-3; 7 bases map to TRBD2. This CDR3 spans 13 amino acids. Unmatched junction bases numbered 6, after V lost 0 bases and J lost 9 bases. Looked up from germline, CDR1 is GTSNPN and CDR2 is SVGIG (reference sequence). The CDR3 DNA reads TGTGCCTGGAGTGTAGCGGGGTTGGGGACGCAGTATTTT. As protein: CAWSVAGLGTQYF.